The source of this T cell receptor (beta chain) is a study of T cell responses to AZD1222 COVID-19 vaccine. Whole-study findings and limits: After the peak T cell response, and only then, were repertoires sampled. Increases in Spike-specific TCR breadth and depth were seen after two AZD1222 doses.

About this clone: Its target is not known.

Measured with immunoSEQ multiplex PCR; TCRdb has only the in-frame clones, and not every one. The sample holds 130,000 or so clones, over 90% seen once. Germline lookup yields CDR1 SGHRS and CDR2 YFSETQ. The CDR3 length is 16 residues. With V trimmed by 4 bases and J by 1 base, 10 bases remained unmatched. This TCR was sampled from an adult in good health. The V call is TRBV5-1, the J call TRBJ1-1; 7 bases align to TRBD1. The sequences come from peripheral blood, collected on day 0 of AZD1222 vaccination. CDR3 nucleotide sequence: TGCGCCAGCAGCATAACAGGGGACCCGAGGAACACTGAAGCTTTCTTT. Its protein product is CASSITGDPRNTEAFF.